The clone carrying this TCR beta chain was counted ten times or more. The target antigen is unknown. Time point: patch test 2, 6 weeks after DPC sensitization. Sample treatment: therapeutic diphenylcyclopropenone sensitization with weekly scalp DPC. Prior to each patch test being applied, blood was drawn. One entry per CDR3 protein results from TCRdb running MiXCR on the RACE reads. The sample contains roughly 94,000 distinct CDR3 sequences, about 9.6% of which appear only once. The sample comes from a study of human T cells and chemical hapten exposure. Study-level background: Sensitizing treatment utilized 2% DPC over a roughly 2 cm by roughly 2 cm portion of upper inner arm skin. Overall study results and limits: TCRs whose frequency exceeded 1 in 1000 remained the same following DPC sensitization.

The CDR3 has 14 amino acids. Germline CDR1 MDHEN, CDR2 SYDVKM. The V and J ends lost 7 bases and 1 base, in that order; junction bases with no gene match: 6. The specimen was whole blood, collected in connection with sensitization to the hapten diphenylcyclopropenone (DPC). The clonotype comes from a woman in her thirties or forties with alopecia areata. Some clones in this sample may be carry-over from other donors' samples. The chain combines TRBV28 with TRBJ1-1; 7 nucleotides match TRBD1. This CDR3 reads CASTPGGGNTEAFF. The CDR3 DNA reads as TGTGCCAGCACTCCAGGGGGTGGGAACACTGAAGCTTTCTTT.